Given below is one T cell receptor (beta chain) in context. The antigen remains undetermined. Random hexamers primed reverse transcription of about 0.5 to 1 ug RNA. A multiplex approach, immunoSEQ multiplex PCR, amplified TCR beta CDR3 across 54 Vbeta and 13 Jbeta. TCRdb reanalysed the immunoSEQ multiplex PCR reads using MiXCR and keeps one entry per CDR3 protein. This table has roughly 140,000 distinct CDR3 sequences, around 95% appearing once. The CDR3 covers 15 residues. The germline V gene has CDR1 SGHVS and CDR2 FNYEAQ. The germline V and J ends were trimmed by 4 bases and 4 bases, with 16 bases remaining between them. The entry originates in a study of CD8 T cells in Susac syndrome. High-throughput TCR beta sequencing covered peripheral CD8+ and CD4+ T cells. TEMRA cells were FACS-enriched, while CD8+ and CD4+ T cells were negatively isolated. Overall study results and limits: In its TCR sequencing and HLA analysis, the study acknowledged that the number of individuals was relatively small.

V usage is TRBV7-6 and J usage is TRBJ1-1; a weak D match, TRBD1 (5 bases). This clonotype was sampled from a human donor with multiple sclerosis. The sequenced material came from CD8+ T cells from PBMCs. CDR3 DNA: TGTGCCAGCAGCTGGAGGACCCCAGGGAGCACTGAAGCTTTCTTT. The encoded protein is CASSWRTPGSTEAFF.